This T cell receptor (beta chain) was obtained from a study of T cell responses to AZD1222 COVID-19 vaccine. TCRdb keeps only in-frame clones here, not all; method: immunoSEQ multiplex PCR. The data show 90,000 or so clones, 65% to 90% seen once. CDR1 is KGHSH and CDR2 is LQKENI in the germline V gene. CDR3 length: 13 amino acids. V was pared by 3 bases and J by 1 base, with 6 bases between. This TCR derives from an adult in good health. Specimen: peripheral blood, collected on day 0 of AZD1222 vaccination. The chain carries TRBV18 and TRBJ2-5; D not certain. In nucleotides, the CDR3 is TGTGCCAGCTCACCCTCTATCCAAGAGACCCAGTACTTC. Amino acids: CASSPSIQETQYF.